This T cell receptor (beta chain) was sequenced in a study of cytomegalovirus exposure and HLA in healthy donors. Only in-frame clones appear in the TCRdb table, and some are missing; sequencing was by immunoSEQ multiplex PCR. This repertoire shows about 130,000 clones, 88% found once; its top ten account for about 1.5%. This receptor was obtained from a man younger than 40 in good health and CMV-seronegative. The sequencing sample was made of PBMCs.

CDR3 loop: CASSLASGQRSYGYTF. The CDR3 region has the DNA TGTGCCAGCAGCTTGGCCTCAGGACAACGGAGCTATGGCTACACCTTC. The genes are TRBV5-4 and TRBJ1-2; a weak D match, TRBD1 (5 bases). The V end was cut by 0 bases, the J end by 4 bases, with 16 bases between. Looked up from germline, CDR1 is SGHNT and CDR2 is YYREEE (reference sequence). The CDR3 spans 16 residues.